At least ten counts were recorded for the clone carrying this T cell receptor (beta chain). Its antigen remains unknown. The source of the sample is a study of CD8+CD57+ T cells in acquired aplastic anemia. Whole-study context: Sorted CD4+ and CD8+ cells yielded DNA averaging around 3.2 ug. Approximately 10 million reads were obtained on average for healthy donor CD4+ cells.

Germline V gives CDR1 MNHEY, CDR2 SVGAGI. Losses at the gene ends were 3 bases for V and 10 bases for J; bases not matched to a gene: 11. The length of the CDR3 is 14 residues. Both TCR beta VDJ combination and CDR3 sequence profiling were carried out. Genomic DNA was the template for this profiling. One entry per CDR3 protein, called by TCRdb with MiXCR from the reads. Among some 220,000 distinct CDR3 sequences, 30% to 40% were seen once, and the ten largest hold about 1.1%. Regarding the study as a whole: Around 30 was the count of CD8+ CDR3 sequences that patients shared with controls.

The chain links TRBV6-5 to TRBJ1-2, with 7 nucleotides matching TRBD1. The clonotype comes from a human donor in good health, serving as a control. The sequenced material came from sorted CD4+, CD8+, or CD8+CD57+ T cells (not recorded which) from PBMCs. DNA of the CDR3: TGTGCCAGCAGTTATTCAGACAGGGATAAAGCCTACACCTTC. This sequence encodes CASSYSDRDKAYTF.